A selection of T cell receptor beta chains follows, all from one sample in a study of shared T cell receptors in the human thymus. Generated by immunoSEQ multiplex PCR, the TCRdb table keeps only in-frame clones and is missing some. Altogether roughly 700,000 clones are present, approximately 88% being singletons, with the ten largest covering roughly 0.0097%. This sample also belongs to another study, concerning human thymus T cells.

The sample consisted of thymocytes. All receptors come from a boy under two years old with a congenital heart defect. The conserved cysteine and the conserved F or W are not part of the CDR3 here. Clone size is given for some rows only: seen once, a few or many times, or a class if the clone is expanded.

v_gene: TRBV28
abundance: .
j_gene: TRBJ2-1
CDR3aa: ASRLSSGRASYNEQF

v_gene: TRBV4-1
abundance: .
j_gene: TRBJ1-1
CDR3aa: ASSQDELEGRQATHMNTEAF

v_gene: TRBV28
abundance: .
j_gene: TRBJ1-1
CDR3aa: ASSRENTEAF

v_gene: TRBV27
abundance: .
j_gene: TRBJ1-2
CDR3aa: ASSPTGQGNYGYT

v_gene: TRBV28
abundance: .
j_gene: TRBJ2-7
CDR3aa: ASSALAGGPPHEQY

v_gene: TRBV6-4
abundance: .
j_gene: TRBJ1-4
CDR3aa: ASSARRDNAPNEKLF

v_gene: TRBV19
abundance: .
j_gene: TRBJ1-1
CDR3aa: ASLGPHSLSGRNTEAF

v_gene: TRBV7-9
abundance: .
j_gene: TRBJ1-2
CDR3aa: ASSSGGGYT

v_gene: TRBV27
abundance: .
j_gene: TRBJ2-7
CDR3aa: ASSFKASEAYEQY

v_gene: TRBV5-5
abundance: few
j_gene: TRBJ2-1
CDR3aa: ASSPGTSGPNEQF

v_gene: TRBV28
abundance: .
j_gene: TRBJ1-1
CDR3aa: ASSPVGGHTSAEAF

v_gene: TRBV4-3
abundance: .
j_gene: TRBJ2-2
CDR3aa: ASSQEERENTGELF

v_gene: TRBV10-3
abundance: .
j_gene: TRBJ1-1
CDR3aa: AISEYTGTGKGDTEAF

v_gene: TRBV25-1
abundance: .
j_gene: TRBJ2-7
CDR3aa: ASSSRTGGLGEQY

v_gene: TRBV6-1
abundance: .
j_gene: TRBJ2-1
CDR3aa: ASSDHRLNEQF

v_gene: TRBV28
abundance: .
j_gene: TRBJ1-5
CDR3aa: ASSWGQGRSNQPQH

v_gene: TRBV5-1
abundance: .
j_gene: TRBJ2-1
CDR3aa: ASSCRDSNEQF

v_gene: TRBV4-2
abundance: few
j_gene: TRBJ2-2
CDR3aa: ASRTSGRGGARNTGELF

v_gene: TRBV21-1
abundance: few
j_gene: TRBJ1-2
CDR3aa: ASSFPGQGSAGT

v_gene: TRBV14
abundance: .
j_gene: TRBJ2-7
CDR3aa: ASIGRDRYSNEQY

v_gene: TRBV25-1
abundance: .
j_gene: TRBJ1-6
CDR3aa: ASRRTGPNSPLH

v_gene: TRBV29-1
abundance: .
j_gene: TRBJ2-3
CDR3aa: SVEVREFTDTQY

v_gene: TRBV28
abundance: once
j_gene: TRBJ2-7
CDR3aa: ASSSAPREQY

v_gene: TRBV6-6
abundance: .
j_gene: TRBJ2-3
CDR3aa: ASSPRSGRALDTQY

v_gene: TRBV2
abundance: .
j_gene: TRBJ2-3
CDR3aa: ASSETRADTQY

v_gene: TRBV28
abundance: .
j_gene: TRBJ1-4
CDR3aa: ASSPAGGIRDNEKLF

v_gene: TRBV28
abundance: .
j_gene: TRBJ2-7
CDR3aa: ASSWRGNYEQY

v_gene: TRBV11-2
abundance: .
j_gene: TRBJ1-1
CDR3aa: ASSPSPTGRSDTEAF

v_gene: TRBV20-1
abundance: .
j_gene: TRBJ1-1
CDR3aa: SAAPIEAF

v_gene: TRBV4-1
abundance: .
j_gene: TRBJ2-1
CDR3aa: ASSTQDMSGSSYNEQF

v_gene: TRBV6-4
abundance: once
j_gene: TRBJ2-3
CDR3aa: ASSARGERNTDTQY

v_gene: TRBV19
abundance: .
j_gene: TRBJ1-5
CDR3aa: ASSIGSGGRNQPQH

v_gene: TRBV14
abundance: .
j_gene: TRBJ1-3
CDR3aa: ASSQVESGSGNTIY

v_gene: TRBV7-2
abundance: .
j_gene: TRBJ2-7
CDR3aa: ASSPVLLRDRETATRQY

v_gene: TRBV19
abundance: .
j_gene: TRBJ2-7
CDR3aa: ASSPHGDWYEQY

v_gene: TRBV19
abundance: .
j_gene: TRBJ2-7
CDR3aa: ASSILTGRMYEQY

v_gene: TRBV29-1
abundance: .
j_gene: TRBJ2-3
CDR3aa: SVEAPNRGLGDTQY

v_gene: TRBV19
abundance: few
j_gene: TRBJ2-7
CDR3aa: ASSSPGTPSYEQY

v_gene: TRBV19
abundance: .
j_gene: TRBJ2-3
CDR3aa: ASSLGQGAPRTDTQY

v_gene: TRBV4-3
abundance: few
j_gene: TRBJ1-1
CDR3aa: ASSQDQDSMNTEAF

v_gene: TRBV5-1
abundance: .
j_gene: TRBJ2-5
CDR3aa: ASSFPGQGAETQY

v_gene: TRBV6-1
abundance: .
j_gene: TRBJ1-1
CDR3aa: ATFEAF

v_gene: TRBV5-4
abundance: once
j_gene: TRBJ2-1
CDR3aa: ASSPAAVGNEQF

v_gene: TRBV30
abundance: .
j_gene: TRBJ1-1
CDR3aa: AWSVKGRDMNTEAF

v_gene: TRBV14
abundance: .
j_gene: TRBJ2-1
CDR3aa: ASSQGDRSSYNEQF

v_gene: TRBV5-1
abundance: .
j_gene: TRBJ2-7
CDR3aa: ASSLEGGTVSYEQY

v_gene: TRBV28
abundance: .
j_gene: TRBJ2-1
CDR3aa: ASSTALAGKSYNEQF

v_gene: TRBV28
abundance: .
j_gene: TRBJ1-5
CDR3aa: ASSLQGFSNQPQH

v_gene: TRBV19
abundance: few
j_gene: TRBJ2-7
CDR3aa: ASSIGGSRYEQY

v_gene: TRBV2
abundance: .
j_gene: TRBJ2-1
CDR3aa: ASNLAPGSGEQF

v_gene: TRBV21-1
abundance: .
j_gene: TRBJ2-7
CDR3aa: ASRQGAANEQY

v_gene: TRBV23-1
abundance: .
j_gene: TRBJ2-1
CDR3aa: ASSQSEPGNNEQF

v_gene: TRBV10-1
abundance: .
j_gene: TRBJ2-3
CDR3aa: ASSERRPPDTQY